The 9 T cell receptor beta chains in this list originate from one sample, sequenced in a study of Graves' ophthalmopathy and Graves' hyperthyroidism. Transcripts of RNA were the source for amplifying TCR beta CDR3 regions. A first-round RT-PCR used HTBI primers, followed by a second-round multiplex PCR. TCRdb reanalysed the multiplex PCR reads using MiXCR and keeps one entry per CDR3 protein. There are around 1.1 million distinct CDR3 sequences in the sample; around a third occur only once, and around 10% lies in the top ten. Sequenced input: peripheral blood or thyroid tissue (not recorded which). The receptors were sampled from an adult man with Graves' hyperthyroidism.

This clonotype was recorded once. With a much larger clone just one base away, this may be a read error. V and J are TRBV2 and TRBJ2-2; D is undetermined. The CDR3 loop spans 13 amino acids. Per the germline V gene, CDR1 is SNHLY and CDR2 is FYNNEI. Trimming removed 4 bases from V and 4 bases from J, with 7 bases in between. The CDR3 nucleotides read TGTGCCAGCAGTGTACTACGCACCGGGGAGCTGTTTTTT. Residues: CASSVLRTGELFF.

This clonotype has a single count. J is TRBJ1-1 and V is TRBV10-3; 7 nucleotides match TRBD1. CDR1 ENHRY and CDR2 SYGVKD come from the germline V gene. This CDR3 is built from 17 residues. Trimming took 7 bases from V and 6 from J; bases not matched to a gene: 20. The CDR3 DNA reads as TGTGCCATCACCGACCAACCTAAAGGACAGGAGGGGTCTGAAGCTTTCTTT. As protein: CAITDQPKGQEGSEAFF.

This clonotype was seen a few times. The CDR3 spells CSVRDRRNQPQHF. For the CDR3, the DNA is TGCAGCGTCAGGGACAGGCGCAATCAGCCCCAGCATTTT. The V gene is TRBV29-1, the J gene TRBJ1-5; 8 bases line up with TRBD1. This CDR3 has 13 residues. Unmatched junction bases numbered 3, after V lost 6 bases and J lost 2 bases. Germline loops: CDR1 SQVTM, CDR2 ANQGSEA.

The chain combines TRBV25-1 with TRBJ1-5; tentative D call: TRBD1 (6 bases). The CDR3 extends over 16 amino acids. Germline CDR1 is MGHDK and CDR2 is SYGVNS. V was trimmed by 6 bases and J by 5 bases, leaving 20 bases between them. CDR3 in amino acids: CASSANGTPLDQPQHF. In DNA, the CDR3 is TGTGCCAGCAGCGCAAACGGGACACCCCTCGATCAGCCCCAGCATTTT.

This clonotype appeared many times. V usage is TRBV5-8 and J usage is TRBJ2-7, with TRBD2 as a possible D gene (6 bases). V lost 4 bases to trimming and J lost 4 bases, with 12 bases between them. The CDR3 spans 13 residues. From germline, CDR1 is SGHTS and CDR2 YDEGEE. CDR3 sequence reads: CASSTGRGYEQYF. CDR3 nucleotide sequence: TGTGCCAGCAGCACAGGACGGGGGTACGAGCAGTACTTC.

In its sample, this clonotype was seen a few times. This chain links TRBV15 with TRBJ1-5, with D tentatively TRBD1 (5 bases). Between the trimmed V and J ends, which lost 3 bases and 2 bases, there was a span of 17 bases. Germline values: CDR1 LNHNV, CDR2 YYDKDF (reference sequence). The length of the CDR3 is 17 residues. The CDR3 region is CATSSEGGGLGNQPQHF. In DNA, the CDR3 is TGTGCCACCAGCAGTGAAGGTGGGGGGTTGGGCAATCAGCCCCAGCATTTT.

The chain recombines TRBV12-3 or TRBV12-4 with TRBJ1-6; TRBD1 matches at 7 bases. This CDR3 spans 12 amino acids. J gave up 14 bases and V 9 bases, and 10 bases lay outside the gene matches. The CDR3 bases are TGTGCCAGTAAACGACAGGGAACCACCCTCCACTTT. Amino acids: CASKRQGTTLHF.

The rearrangement joins TRBV4-1 to TRBJ1-6, with D uncertain. The CDR3 totals 10 residues. The germline gives CDR1 MGHRA, CDR2 YSYEKL. Trimming pared 3 bases from V and 14 bases from J, leaving 5 bases between. CDR3 loop: CASSHVTLHF. CDR3 coding DNA: TGCGCCAGCAGCCATGTTACCCTCCACTTT.

The CDR3 DNA is TGTGCCAGCAGTGGCCGCCGGGACAGGGGATTCTACGAGCAGTACTTC. Protein: CASSGRRDRGFYEQYF. The chain uses TRBV7-9 and TRBJ2-7; 10 bases align to TRBD1. Germline values: CDR1 SEHNR, CDR2 FQNEAQ (reference sequence). This CDR3 comprises 16 residues. V gave up 6 bases and J gave up 3 bases; unmatched junction bases: 11.